The 25 T cell receptor beta chains listed next were all sequenced from one sample in a study of cytomegalovirus exposure and HLA in healthy donors. The PCR was carried out with 60 Vbeta primers and 13 Jbeta primers. Profiling relied on immunoSEQ multiplex PCR, and the TCRdb table lists in-frame clones only, not all of them. This sample has approximately 150,000 clones, with around three quarters found just once. Sequencing was performed on PBMCs. These receptors were obtained from a woman aged 18-29 years in good health and CMV-seropositive.

The chain carries TRBV7-8 and TRBJ2-3, with D perhaps matching TRBD2 (6 bases). V shed 4 bases and J shed 5 bases, with 16 bases lying between them. The CDR3 spans 15 residues. Germline lookup yields CDR1 SGHVS and CDR2 FQNEAQ. CDR3 protein: CASSSVGEAQDTQYF. Written as DNA, the CDR3 is TGTGCCAGCAGCTCTGTGGGGGAGGCCCAAGATACGCAGTATTTT. The variable domain in full, with the rest retrieved from reference TRBV7-8 and TRBJ2-3, is GAGVSQSPRYKVAKRGQDVALRCDPISGHVSLFWYQQALGQGPEFLTYFQNEAQLDKSGLPSDRFFAERPEGSVSTLKIQRTQQEDSAVYLCASSSVGEAQDTQYFGPGTRLTVL.

The gene calls are TRBV4-3 and TRBJ1-1; D not certain. V lost 5 bases and J 0 bases, leaving 10 bases between the germline ends. The CDR3 has 14 amino acids. The germline V gene encodes CDR1 LGHNA and CDR2 YSLEER. As DNA, the CDR3 is TGCGCCAGCAGCGCAGACATTATGAACACTGAAGCTTTCTTT. Translated: CASSADIMNTEAFF.

The gene calls are TRBV6-1 and TRBJ2-1; TRBD1 is a possible D gene (6 bases). CDR1 MNHNS and CDR2 SASEGT come from the germline V gene. V was clipped by 4 bases and J by 2 bases, with 12 bases between them. The CDR3 runs 15 residues. The CDR3 region has the DNA TGTGCCAGCAGTGGATCACAGGGAACCTACAATGAGCAGTTCTTC. This translates into CASSGSQGTYNEQFF.

This chain uses TRBV9 with TRBJ2-1, with 11 bases aligning to TRBD2. The CDR3 extends over 18 amino acids. CDR1 and CDR2 from the germline V gene are SGDLS and YYNGEE. Trimming removed 0 bases from V and 0 bases from J; junction bases left unmatched: 5. The CDR3 sequence: CASSVGLAGGSSYNEQFF. DNA for the CDR3: TGTGCCAGCAGCGTAGGCCTAGCGGGGGGAAGCTCCTACAATGAGCAGTTCTTC.

A single count supports this clone. The chain is built from TRBV28 and TRBJ1-6; D uncertain. Germline V gene sequence: CDR1 MDHEN, CDR2 SYDVKM. V lost 6 bases and J lost 0, with 15 bases in between. The CDR3 runs 17 residues. The CDR3 protein is CASRVATFSSYNSPLHF. As DNA, the CDR3 is TGTGCCAGCAGGGTAGCGACATTCAGCTCCTATAATTCACCCCTCCACTTT.

The V and J genes are TRBV7-9 and TRBJ2-3, with 7 positions matching TRBD2. This CDR3 contains 16 residues. V lost 1 base to trimming and J lost 7 bases; unmatched junction nucleotides: 11. Germline V gene lookup returns CDR1 SEHNR and CDR2 FQNEAQ (reference sequence). This chain's CDR3 is CASSLDYGGTENTQYF. CDR3 sequence (DNA): TGTGCCAGCAGCTTAGATTACGGGGGGACGGAAAATACGCAGTATTTT.

J is TRBJ1-5 and V is TRBV11-2, with D unresolved. This CDR3 is built from 13 residues. Germline CDR1 reads SGHAT; CDR2 reads FQNNGV. Trimming took 5 bases from V and 7 from J, leaving 12 bases between them. CDR3: CASSRREGQPQHF. Here the CDR3 DNA reads TGTGCCAGCAGCCGTCGGGAGGGCCAGCCCCAGCATTTT. The full variable domain, completed using reference TRBV11-2 and TRBJ1-5, is EAGVAQSPRYKIIEKRQSVAFWCNPISGHATLYWYQQILGQGPKLLIQFQNNGVVDDSQLPKDRFSAERLKGVDSTLKIQPAKLEDSAVYLCASSRREGQPQHFGDGTRLSIL.

This clone has more than one count but fewer than ten. V is TRBV4-3 and J is TRBJ1-2; D remains unclear. This CDR3 has 14 amino acids. Germline V gene sequence: CDR1 LGHNA, CDR2 YSLEER. V was trimmed by 0 bases and J by 5 bases, leaving 10 bases between them. CDR3 in DNA: TGCGCCAGCAGCCAAGACCCGTTCAGTTATGGCTACACCTTC. Residues: CASSQDPFSYGYTF.

The chain carries TRBV9 and TRBJ1-2; possibly TRBD1 for D (6 bases). Germline loops: CDR1 SGDLS, CDR2 YYNGEE. Trimming pared 4 bases from V and 0 bases from J, leaving 13 bases between. The CDR3 loop spans 15 amino acids. CDR3 protein: CASSPWDISNYGYTF. In nucleotides, the CDR3 is TGTGCCAGCAGCCCATGGGACATATCTAACTATGGCTACACCTTC.

This chain uses TRBV2 with TRBJ2-6; D is perhaps TRBD2 (5 bases). The germline V and J ends were trimmed by 8 bases and 4 bases, with 21 bases remaining between them. The CDR3 spans 17 residues. CDR1 and CDR2 from the germline V gene are SNHLY and FYNNEI. The DNA of the CDR3 is TGTGCCAGCCTACCCGACGGCGCGAGGGTCGGGGCCAACGTCCTGACTTTC. Its protein is CASLPDGARVGANVLTF.

The V gene is TRBV7-7, the J gene TRBJ2-2, with TRBD1 matching 7 bases. The germline V gene has CDR1 SSHAT and CDR2 FNYEAQ (reference sequence). After removal of 1 base from V and 0 bases from J, the junction contained 2 bases not matched to a gene. This CDR3 is built from 16 residues. The CDR3 sequence is CASSLVGGPNTGELFF. Here the CDR3 DNA reads TGTGCCAGCAGCTTAGTAGGGGGCCCGAACACCGGGGAGCTGTTTTTT.

The rearrangement joins TRBV6-4 to TRBJ1-2; D unresolved. Deletions cut 2 bases from V and 4 bases from J, with 11 bases between. This CDR3 region has 14 residues. Germline V gives CDR1 MRHNA, CDR2 SNTAGT. CDR3 protein: CASSDGSSGYGYTF. The CDR3 nucleotides are TGTGCCAGCAGTGACGGGTCGTCAGGCTATGGCTACACCTTC.

The CDR3 loop is CASSSSTGGIQPQHF. The CDR3 DNA reads as TGTGCCAGCAGCTCCTCGACAGGGGGGATTCAGCCCCAGCATTTT. The rearrangement links TRBV7-9 to TRBJ1-5; 9 bases match TRBD1. J lost 6 bases, V lost 4 bases, and 7 bases had no gene match. CDR1 SEHNR and CDR2 FQNEAQ come from the germline V gene (reference sequence). The CDR3 length is 15 residues.

J is TRBJ1-2 and V is TRBV12-5; D is perhaps TRBD1 (5 bases). Germline V gives CDR1 LGHNT, CDR2 FRNRAP. This CDR3 contains 15 residues. Trimming pared 0 bases from V and 2 bases from J, leaving 10 bases between. DNA for the CDR3: TGTGCTAGTGGTTTGGTTAAGGGGCTAAACTATGGCTACACCTTC. This sequence encodes CASGLVKGLNYGYTF.

This chain connects TRBV19 to TRBJ1-5, with 8 nucleotides matching TRBD1. CDR3 size: 15 residues. Per the germline V gene, CDR1 is LNHDA and CDR2 is SQIVND (reference sequence). V lost 6 bases and J lost 7; bases outside the gene matches: 11. The CDR3 bases are TGTGCCAGTAGCGACCGGGACAGGTCGGGGCAGCCCCAGCATTTT. Its protein product is CASSDRDRSGQPQHF.

This rearrangement joins TRBV19 to TRBJ1-1, with 9 bases identical to TRBD1. This CDR3 spans 15 amino acids. The germline V gene has CDR1 LNHDA and CDR2 SQIVND (reference sequence). J lost 0 bases, V lost 6 bases, and 5 bases had no gene match. CDR3 sequence (DNA): TGTGCCAGTAGACTCGGACAGGGGCTGAACACTGAAGCTTTCTTT. Amino acid sequence: CASRLGQGLNTEAFF. Full variable domain (rest looked up from reference TRBV19 and TRBJ1-1): DGGITQSPKYLFRKEGQNVTLSCEQNLNHDAMYWYRQDPGQGLRLIYYSQIVNDFQKGDIAEGYSVSREKKESFPLTVTSAQKNPTAFYLCASRLGQGLNTEAFFGQGTRLTVV.

This clone was detected only a few times. This chain uses TRBV19 with TRBJ2-7; D is perhaps TRBD1 (8 bases). The CDR3 extends over 14 amino acids. Germline-derived CDR1 and CDR2 are LNHDA and SQIVND (reference sequence). Trimming pared 2 bases from V and 4 bases from J, leaving 12 bases between. CDR3 sequence (DNA): TGTGCCAGTAGTATAACAGGGGGGGGATACGAGCAGTACTTC. It is translated as CASSITGGGYEQYF.

The chain employs TRBV14 and TRBJ1-3; 7 bases fit TRBD1. Germline V gene sequence: CDR1 SGHDN, CDR2 FVKESK. V shed 4 bases and J 0 bases; nucleotides not matched to a gene: 6. CDR3 size: 16 residues. The CDR3 is CASSLTGDFSGNTIYF. As DNA, the CDR3 is TGTGCCAGCAGCCTAACAGGGGACTTCTCTGGAAACACCATATATTTT.

The chain carries TRBV11-2 and TRBJ2-7, with D possibly being TRBD1 (5 bases). The CDR3 is made up of 14 amino acids. Deletions cut 0 bases from V and 2 bases from J, with 8 bases between. Germline CDR1 reads SGHAT; CDR2 reads FQNNGV. CDR3 residues: CASSLDFRAYEQYF. DNA for the CDR3: TGTGCCAGCAGCTTAGATTTCAGGGCCTACGAGCAGTACTTC.

This clone came up once. The chain uses TRBV11-2 and TRBJ2-7; 10 bases fit TRBD2. CDR1 and CDR2 from the germline V gene are SGHAT and FQNNGV. The CDR3 spans 17 residues. V shed 0 bases, J shed 4 bases, and the junction held 9 bases outside the gene matches. As DNA, the CDR3 is TGTGCCAGCAGCTTAGACGGGACTAGCGCACGGTTGTACGAGCAGTACTTC. This encodes CASSLDGTSARLYEQYF.

The gene calls are TRBV30 and TRBJ2-7; 9 nucleotides agree with TRBD1. This CDR3 has 15 residues. The V gene's germline CDR1 is GTSNPN and CDR2 SVGIG (reference sequence). J was trimmed by 4 bases and V by 3 bases; bases with no gene match: 10. CDR3 loop: CAWSDIGQGNYEQYF. Here the CDR3 DNA reads TGTGCCTGGAGCGATATCGGACAGGGGAATTACGAGCAGTACTTC.

Points on this clone: The same CDR3 is also encoded by other DNA sequences in this sample. The chain links TRBV6-5 to TRBJ2-7, with D perhaps TRBD2 (6 bases). Germline V gene data show CDR1 as MNHEY and CDR2 as SVGAGI. V was cut by 0 bases and J by 0 bases, with 9 bases left in between. The CDR3 is 15 amino acids. In DNA, the CDR3 is TGTGCCAGCAGTTACTCGGGGGGAAGCTCCTACGAGCAGTACTTC. Protein product: CASSYSGGSSYEQYF.

This rearrangement joins TRBV6-5 to TRBJ2-1; a weak D match, TRBD1 (5 bases). V dropped 6 bases and J dropped 8 bases, with 20 bases sitting between them. The V gene's germline CDR1 is MNHEY and CDR2 SVGAGI. The CDR3 is 15 amino acids. CDR3 residues: CASSLTGLGVDEQFF. CDR3 DNA: TGTGCCAGCAGCCTAACAGGATTAGGCGTGGATGAGCAGTTCTTC.

In nucleotides, the CDR3 is TGTGCCAGCAGAGTAGCGGGGGGGATATACAATGAGCAGTTCTTC. This codes for CASRVAGGIYNEQFF. The V gene is TRBV7-9, the J gene TRBJ2-1; 11 bases fit TRBD2. The CDR3 has 15 amino acids. After removal of 6 bases from V and 4 bases from J, the junction contained 5 bases not matched to a gene. Germline values: CDR1 SEHNR, CDR2 FQNEAQ (reference sequence).

The table lists this clone with a count of one. The rearrangement uses TRBV5-6 and TRBJ2-4, with D possibly matching TRBD2 (5 bases). V was pared by 3 bases and J by 4 bases, with 11 bases between. The CDR3 contains 14 residues. Germline V gene data show CDR1 as SGHDT and CDR2 as YYEEEE. CDR3 amino acids: CASSSRPGKNIQYF. In DNA, the CDR3 is TGTGCCAGCAGCTCCCGGCCGGGGAAAAACATTCAGTACTTC.